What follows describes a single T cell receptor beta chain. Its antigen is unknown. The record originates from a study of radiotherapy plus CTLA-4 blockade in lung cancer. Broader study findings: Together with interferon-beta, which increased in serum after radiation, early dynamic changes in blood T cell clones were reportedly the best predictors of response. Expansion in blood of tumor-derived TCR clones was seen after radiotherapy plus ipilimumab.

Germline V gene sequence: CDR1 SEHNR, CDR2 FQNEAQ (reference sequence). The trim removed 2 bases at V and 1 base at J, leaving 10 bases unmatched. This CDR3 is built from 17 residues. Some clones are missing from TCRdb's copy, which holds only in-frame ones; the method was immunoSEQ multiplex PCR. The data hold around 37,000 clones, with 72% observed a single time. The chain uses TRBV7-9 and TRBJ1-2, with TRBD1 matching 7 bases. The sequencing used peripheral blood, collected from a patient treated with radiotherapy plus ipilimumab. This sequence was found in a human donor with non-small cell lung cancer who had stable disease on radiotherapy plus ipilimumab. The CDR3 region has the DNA TGTGCCAGCAGCTTATCCCCGATAGGGGGCGTTAACTATGGCTACACCTTC. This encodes CASSLSPIGGVNYGYTF. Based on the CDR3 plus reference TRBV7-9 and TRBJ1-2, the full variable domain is DTGVSQNPRHKITKRGQNVTFRCDPISEHNRLYWYRQTLGQGPEFLTYFQNEAQLEKSRLLSDRFSAERPKGSFSTLEIQRTEQGDSAMYLCASSLSPIGGVNYGYTFGSGTRLTVV.